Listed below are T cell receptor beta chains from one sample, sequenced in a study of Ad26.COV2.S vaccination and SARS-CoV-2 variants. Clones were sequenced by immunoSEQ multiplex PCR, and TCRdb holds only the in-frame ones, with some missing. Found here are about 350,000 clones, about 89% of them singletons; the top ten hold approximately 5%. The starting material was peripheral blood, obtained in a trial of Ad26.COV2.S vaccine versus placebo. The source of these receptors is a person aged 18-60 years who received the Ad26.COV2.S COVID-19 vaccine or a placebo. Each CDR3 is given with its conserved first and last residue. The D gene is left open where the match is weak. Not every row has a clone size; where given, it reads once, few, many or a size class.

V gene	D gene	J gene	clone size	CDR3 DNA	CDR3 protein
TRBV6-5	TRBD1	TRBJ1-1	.	TGTGCCAGCAGTCGGGGACAGCTCGCTAACACTGAAGCTTTCTTT	CASSRGQLANTEAFF
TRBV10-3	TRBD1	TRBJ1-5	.	TGTGCCATCAGCAGGGGGAATAGCAATCAGCCCCAGCATTTT	CAISRGNSNQPQHF
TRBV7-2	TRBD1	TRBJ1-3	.	TGTGCCAGCAGCTTAGGCAGGGGGCGAAACACCATATATTTT	CASSLGRGRNTIYF
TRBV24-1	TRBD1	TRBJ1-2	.	TGTGCCACCAGTGACCGGTTACAGGGGGAGGAAGGCTACACCTTC	CATSDRLQGEEGYTF
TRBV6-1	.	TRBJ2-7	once	TGTGCCAGCAGTGATCCGGTGGGGGGTATAGCTCCCTACGAGCAGTACTTC	CASSDPVGGIAPYEQYF
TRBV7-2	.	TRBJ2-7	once	TGTGCCAGCAGCTTGATATGGGATCTGACCTACGAGCAGTACTTC	CASSLIWDLTYEQYF
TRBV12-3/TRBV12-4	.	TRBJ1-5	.	TGTGCCAGCAGTTTGGGGATTCAGCCCCAGCATTTT	CASSLGIQPQHF
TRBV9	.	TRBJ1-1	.	TGTGCCAGCAGCGTAGGCCGGATCATGAACACTGAAGCTTTCTTT	CASSVGRIMNTEAFF
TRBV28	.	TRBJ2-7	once	TGTGCCAGCAGCTTGACAGGTTCCTACGAGCAGTACTTC	CASSLTGSYEQYF
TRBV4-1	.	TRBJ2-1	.	TGCGCCAGCAGCCCCACGGAGAGCAACCGTGAGCAGTTCTTC	CASSPTESNREQFF
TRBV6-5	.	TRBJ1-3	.	TGTGCCAGCAGTCCTTCGGGCAGGGGAAACACCATATATTTT	CASSPSGRGNTIYF
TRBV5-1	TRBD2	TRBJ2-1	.	TGCGCCAGCAGCCCGGTCGCGGGAGAGGATTTAGATGAGCAGTTCTTC	CASSPVAGEDLDEQFF
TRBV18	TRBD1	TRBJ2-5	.	TGTGCCAGCTCACCACGGACAGGCCAAGAGACCCAGTACTTC	CASSPRTGQETQYF
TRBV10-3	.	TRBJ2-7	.	TGTGCCATCAGTGTCGGGAGATTCGAGCAGTACTTC	CAISVGRFEQYF
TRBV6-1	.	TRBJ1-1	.	TGTGCCAGCAGCGAAGGACACCGCACTGAAGCTTTCTTT	CASSEGHRTEAFF
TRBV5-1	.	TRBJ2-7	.	TGCGCCAGCAGCTTGGGTCATTCGGAGGTTTCCTACGAGCAGTACTTC	CASSLGHSEVSYEQYF
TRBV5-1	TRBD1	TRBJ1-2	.	TGCGCCAGCAGCCGGGACAGGGTCTATGGCTACACCTTC	CASSRDRVYGYTF
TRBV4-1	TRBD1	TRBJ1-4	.	TGCGCCAGCAGCCAGACCGGGACAGGAGCCTCAAAACTGTTTTTT	CASSQTGTGASKLFF